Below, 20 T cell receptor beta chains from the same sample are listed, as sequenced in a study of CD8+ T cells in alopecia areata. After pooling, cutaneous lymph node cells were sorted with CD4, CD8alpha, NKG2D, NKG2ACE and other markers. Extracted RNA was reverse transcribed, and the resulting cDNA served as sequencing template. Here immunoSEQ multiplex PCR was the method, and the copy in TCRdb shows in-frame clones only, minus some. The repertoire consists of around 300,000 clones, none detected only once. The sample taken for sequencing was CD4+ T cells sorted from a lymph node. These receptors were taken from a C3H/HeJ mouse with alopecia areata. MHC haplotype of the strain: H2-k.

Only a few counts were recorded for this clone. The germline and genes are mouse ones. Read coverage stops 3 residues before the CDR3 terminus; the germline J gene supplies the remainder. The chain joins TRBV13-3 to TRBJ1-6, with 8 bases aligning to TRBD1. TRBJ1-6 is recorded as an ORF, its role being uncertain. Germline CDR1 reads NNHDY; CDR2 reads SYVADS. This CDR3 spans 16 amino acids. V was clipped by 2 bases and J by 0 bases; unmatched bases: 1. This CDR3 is CASSDRGHSYNSPLYF. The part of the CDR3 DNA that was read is TGTGCCAGCAGTGACAGGGGGCATTCCTATAATTCGCCC.

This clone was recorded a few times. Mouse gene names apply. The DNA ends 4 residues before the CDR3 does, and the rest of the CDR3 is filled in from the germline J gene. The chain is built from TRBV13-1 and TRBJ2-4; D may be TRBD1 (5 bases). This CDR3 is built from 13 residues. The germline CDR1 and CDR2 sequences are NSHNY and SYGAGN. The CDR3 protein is CASSDPTVNTLYF. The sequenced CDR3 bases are TGTGCCAGCAGTGACCCGACAGTAAAC.

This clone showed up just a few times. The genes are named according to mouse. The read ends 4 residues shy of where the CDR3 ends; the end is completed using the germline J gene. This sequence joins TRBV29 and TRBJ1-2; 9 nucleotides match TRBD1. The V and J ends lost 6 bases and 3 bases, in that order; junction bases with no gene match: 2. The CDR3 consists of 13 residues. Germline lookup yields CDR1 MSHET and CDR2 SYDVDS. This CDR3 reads CASRRTGDSDYTF. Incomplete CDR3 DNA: TGTGCTAGCAGGCGGACAGGGGACTCC. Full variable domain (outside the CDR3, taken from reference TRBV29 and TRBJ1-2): DMKVTQMPRYLIKRMGENVLLECGQDMSHETMYWYRQDPGLGLQLIYISYDVDSNSEGDIPKGYRVSRKKREHFSLILDSAKTNQTSVYFCASRRTGDSDYTFGSGTRLLVI.

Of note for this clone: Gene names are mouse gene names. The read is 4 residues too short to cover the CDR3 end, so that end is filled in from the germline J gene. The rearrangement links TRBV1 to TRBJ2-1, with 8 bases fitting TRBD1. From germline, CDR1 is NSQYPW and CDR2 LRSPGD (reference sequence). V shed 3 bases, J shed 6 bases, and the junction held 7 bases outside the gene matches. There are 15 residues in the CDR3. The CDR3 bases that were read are TGCACCTGCAGTGCCAGGACAGGGATGTTTGCT. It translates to CTCSARTGMFA. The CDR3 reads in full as CTCSARTGMFAEQFF.

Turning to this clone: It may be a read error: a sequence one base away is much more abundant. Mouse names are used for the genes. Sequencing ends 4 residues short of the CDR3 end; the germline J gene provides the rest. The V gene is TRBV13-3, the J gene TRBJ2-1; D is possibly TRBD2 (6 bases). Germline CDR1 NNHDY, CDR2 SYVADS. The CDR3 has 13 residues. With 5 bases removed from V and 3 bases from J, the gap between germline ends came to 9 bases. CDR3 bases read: TGTGCCAGCAGAATGGGGGTCTATGCT. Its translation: CASRMGVYA. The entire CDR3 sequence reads CASRMGVYAEQFF.

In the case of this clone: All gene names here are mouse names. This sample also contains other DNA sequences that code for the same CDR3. CDR3 bases read: TGTGCCAGCAGTCAGGGGGGCTCC. Translated: CASSQGGS. The entire CDR3 is CASSQGGSDYTF. V is TRBV13-3 and J is TRBJ1-2; 7 nucleotides match TRBD1. Read coverage stops 4 residues before the CDR3 terminus; the germline J gene supplies the remainder. The CDR3 is 12 residues long. After removal of 4 bases from V and 4 bases from J, the junction contained 1 base not matched to a gene. From germline, CDR1 is NNHDY and CDR2 SYVADS.

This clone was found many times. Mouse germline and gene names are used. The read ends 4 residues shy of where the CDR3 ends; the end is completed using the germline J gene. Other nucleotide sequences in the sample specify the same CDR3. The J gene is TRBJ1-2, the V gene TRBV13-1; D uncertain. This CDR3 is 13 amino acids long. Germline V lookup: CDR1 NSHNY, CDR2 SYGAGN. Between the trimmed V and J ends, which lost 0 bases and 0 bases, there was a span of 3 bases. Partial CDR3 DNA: TGTGCCAGCAGTGATGACACAAACTCC. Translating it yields CASSDDTNS. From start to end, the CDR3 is CASSDDTNSDYTF.

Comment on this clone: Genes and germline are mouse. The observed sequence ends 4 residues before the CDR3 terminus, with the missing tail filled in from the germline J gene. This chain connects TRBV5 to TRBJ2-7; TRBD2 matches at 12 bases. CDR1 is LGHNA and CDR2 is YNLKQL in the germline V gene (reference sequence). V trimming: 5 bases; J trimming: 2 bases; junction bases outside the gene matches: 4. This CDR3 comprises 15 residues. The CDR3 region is CASSNDWGGAYEQYF. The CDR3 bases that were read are TGTGCCAGCAGCAACGACTGGGGGGGCGCCTAT.

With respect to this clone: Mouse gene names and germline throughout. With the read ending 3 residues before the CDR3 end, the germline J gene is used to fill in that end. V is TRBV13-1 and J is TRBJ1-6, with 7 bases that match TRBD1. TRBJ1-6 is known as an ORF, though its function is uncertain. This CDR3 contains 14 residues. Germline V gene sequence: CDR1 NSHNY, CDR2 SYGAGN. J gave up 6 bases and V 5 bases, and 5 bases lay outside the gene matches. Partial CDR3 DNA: TGTGCCAGCAGCCGAGACAGGGCTAATTCGCCC. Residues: CASSRDRANSP. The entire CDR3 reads CASSRDRANSPLYF.

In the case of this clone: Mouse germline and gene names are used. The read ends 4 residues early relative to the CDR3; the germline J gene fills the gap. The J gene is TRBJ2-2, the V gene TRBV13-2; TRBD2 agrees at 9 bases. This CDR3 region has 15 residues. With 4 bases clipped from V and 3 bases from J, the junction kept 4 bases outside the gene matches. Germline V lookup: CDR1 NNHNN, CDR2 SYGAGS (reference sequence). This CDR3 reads CASGPDWGHTGQLYF. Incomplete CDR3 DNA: TGTGCCAGCGGTCCGGACTGGGGTCACACCGGG.

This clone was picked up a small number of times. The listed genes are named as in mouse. The CDR3 reads CASRTSQNTLYF. The sequenced CDR3 bases are TGTGCCAGCAGGACAAGTCAAAAC. The chain combines TRBV13-3 with TRBJ2-4; D uncertain. The read terminates 4 residues before the CDR3 end, so the remaining end is supplied by the germline J gene. Trimming cost V 5 bases and J 0 bases, with 4 bases left between them. The CDR3 sequence is 12 residues long. From germline, CDR1 is NNHDY and CDR2 SYVADS. The full variable domain, rest sourced from reference TRBV13-3 and TRBJ2-4, is EAAVTQSPRSKVAVTGGKVTLSCHQTNNHDYMYWYRQDTGHGLRLIHYSYVADSTEKGDIPDGYKASRPSQENFSLILELASLSQTAVYFCASRTSQNTLYFGAGTRLSVL.

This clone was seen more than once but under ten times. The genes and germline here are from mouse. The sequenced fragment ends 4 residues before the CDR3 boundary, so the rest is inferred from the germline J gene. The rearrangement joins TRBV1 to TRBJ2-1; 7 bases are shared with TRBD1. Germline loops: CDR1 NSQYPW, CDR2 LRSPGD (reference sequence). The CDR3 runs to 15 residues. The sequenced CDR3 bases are TGCACCTGCAGTGCAGATTTGGGACAGAGGGCT. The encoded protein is CTCSADLGQRA. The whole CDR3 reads CTCSADLGQRAEQFF.

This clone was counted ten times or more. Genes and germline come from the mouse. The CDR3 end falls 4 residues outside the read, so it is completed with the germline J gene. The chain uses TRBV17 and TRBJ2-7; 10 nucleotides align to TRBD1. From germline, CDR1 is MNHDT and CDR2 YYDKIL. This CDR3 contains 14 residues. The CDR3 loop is CASSRDGTGDEQYF. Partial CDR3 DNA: TGTGCTAGCAGTAGAGATGGGACAGGGGAT.

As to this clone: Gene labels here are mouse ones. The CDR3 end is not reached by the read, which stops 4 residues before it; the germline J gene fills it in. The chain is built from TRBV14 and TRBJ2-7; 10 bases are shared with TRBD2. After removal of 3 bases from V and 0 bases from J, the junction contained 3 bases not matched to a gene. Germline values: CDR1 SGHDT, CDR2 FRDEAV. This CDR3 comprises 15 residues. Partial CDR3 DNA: TGTGCCAGCAGTTCGGGACTGGGGCACTCCTAT. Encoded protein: CASSSGLGHSY. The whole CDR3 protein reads CASSSGLGHSYEQYF.

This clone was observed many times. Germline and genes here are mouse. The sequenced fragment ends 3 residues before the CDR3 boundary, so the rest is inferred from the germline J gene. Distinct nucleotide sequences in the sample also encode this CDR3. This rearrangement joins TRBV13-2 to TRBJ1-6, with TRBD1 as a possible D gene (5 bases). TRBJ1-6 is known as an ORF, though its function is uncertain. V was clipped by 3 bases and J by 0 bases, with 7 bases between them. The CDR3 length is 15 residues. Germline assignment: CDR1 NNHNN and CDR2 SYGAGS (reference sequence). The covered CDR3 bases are TGTGCCAGCGGTGTCCAGGGTTCCTATAATTCGCCC. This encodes CASGVQGSYNSP. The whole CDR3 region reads CASGVQGSYNSPLYF.

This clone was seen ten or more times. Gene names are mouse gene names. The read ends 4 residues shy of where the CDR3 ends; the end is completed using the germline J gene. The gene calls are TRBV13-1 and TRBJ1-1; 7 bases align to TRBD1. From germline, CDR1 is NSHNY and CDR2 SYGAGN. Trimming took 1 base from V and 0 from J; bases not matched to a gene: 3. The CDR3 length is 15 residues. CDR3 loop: CASSDRQGANTEVFF. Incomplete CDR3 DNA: TGTGCCAGCAGTGATAGGCAGGGGGCAAACACA.

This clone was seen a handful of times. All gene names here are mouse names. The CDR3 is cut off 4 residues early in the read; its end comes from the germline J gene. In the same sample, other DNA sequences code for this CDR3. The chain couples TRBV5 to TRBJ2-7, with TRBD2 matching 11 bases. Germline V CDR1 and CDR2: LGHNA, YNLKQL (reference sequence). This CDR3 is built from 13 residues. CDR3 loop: CASSRDWGYEQYF. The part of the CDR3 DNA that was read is TGTGCCAGCAGCCGGGACTGGGGGTAT.

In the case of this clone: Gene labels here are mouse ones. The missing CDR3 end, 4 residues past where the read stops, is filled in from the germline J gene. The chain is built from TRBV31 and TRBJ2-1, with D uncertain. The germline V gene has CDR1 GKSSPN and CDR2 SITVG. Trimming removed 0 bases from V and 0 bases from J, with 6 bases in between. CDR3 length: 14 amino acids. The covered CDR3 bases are TGTGCCTGGAGTCTGGGGAATAACTATGCT. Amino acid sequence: CAWSLGNNYA. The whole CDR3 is CAWSLGNNYAEQFF.

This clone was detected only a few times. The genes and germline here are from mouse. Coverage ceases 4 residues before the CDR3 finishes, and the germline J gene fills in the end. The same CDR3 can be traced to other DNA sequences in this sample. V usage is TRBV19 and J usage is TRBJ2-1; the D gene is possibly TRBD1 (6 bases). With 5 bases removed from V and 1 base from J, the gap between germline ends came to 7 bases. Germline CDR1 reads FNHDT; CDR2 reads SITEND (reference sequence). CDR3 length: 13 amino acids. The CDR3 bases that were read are TGTGCCAGCAGAGACAGGAACTATGCT. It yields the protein CASRDRNYA. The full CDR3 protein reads CASRDRNYAEQFF.

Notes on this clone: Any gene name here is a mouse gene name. CDR3 bases read: TGTGCCAGCAGCCAAGATCCCGGGCTGGGGGCCTAT. Its protein is CASSQDPGLGAY. The CDR3 in its entirety is CASSQDPGLGAYEQYF. The V and J genes are TRBV5 and TRBJ2-7; TRBD2 matches at 7 bases. The read halts 4 residues ahead of the CDR3 end, with the missing end drawn from the germline J gene. The CDR3 extends over 16 amino acids. Germline CDR1 reads LGHNA; CDR2 reads YNLKQL (reference sequence). After removal of 0 bases from V and 2 bases from J, the junction contained 7 bases not matched to a gene.